This T cell receptor (beta chain) was obtained from a study of T cell responses to AZD1222 COVID-19 vaccine. With 4 bases clipped from V and 15 bases from J, the junction kept 7 bases outside the gene matches. CDR1 SGHTA and CDR2 FQGTGA come from the germline V gene. CDR3 length: 13 amino acids. Assay: immunoSEQ multiplex PCR; the TCRdb copy retains only in-frame clones and omits some. The table records 95,000 to 150,000 clones, over 80% of them present only once. The V gene is TRBV7-3, the J gene TRBJ2-1; the match to TRBD2 covers 12 bases. The sample in question was peripheral blood, obtained on day 0 of AZD1222 vaccination. The TCR comes from an adult in good health. In DNA, the CDR3 is TGTGCCAGCAGCTCCCGACTAGCGGGAGTGGTGTTCTTC. Amino acid sequence: CASSSRLAGVVFF.